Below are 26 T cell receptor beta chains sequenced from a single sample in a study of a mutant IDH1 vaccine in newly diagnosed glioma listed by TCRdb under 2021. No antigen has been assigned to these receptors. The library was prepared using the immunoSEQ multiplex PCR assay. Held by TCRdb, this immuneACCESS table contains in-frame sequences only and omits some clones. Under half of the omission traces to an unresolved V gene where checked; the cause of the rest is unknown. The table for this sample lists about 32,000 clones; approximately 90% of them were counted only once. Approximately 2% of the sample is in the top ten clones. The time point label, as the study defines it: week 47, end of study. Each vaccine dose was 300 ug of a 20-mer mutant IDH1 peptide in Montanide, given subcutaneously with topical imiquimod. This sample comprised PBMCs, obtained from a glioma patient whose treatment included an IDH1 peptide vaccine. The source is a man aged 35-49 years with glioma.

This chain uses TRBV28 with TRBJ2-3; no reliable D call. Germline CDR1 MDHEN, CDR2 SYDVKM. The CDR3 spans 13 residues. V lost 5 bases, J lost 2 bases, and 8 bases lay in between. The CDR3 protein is CASSPPSTDTQYF. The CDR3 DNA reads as TGTGCCAGCAGTCCCCCCTCCACAGATACGCAGTATTTT.

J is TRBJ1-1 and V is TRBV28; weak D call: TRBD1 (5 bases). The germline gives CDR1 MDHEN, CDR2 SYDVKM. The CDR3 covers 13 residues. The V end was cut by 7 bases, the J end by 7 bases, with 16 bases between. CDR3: CASTIRGSIEAFF. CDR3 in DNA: TGTGCCAGCACCATTCGGGGGTCGATTGAAGCTTTCTTT.

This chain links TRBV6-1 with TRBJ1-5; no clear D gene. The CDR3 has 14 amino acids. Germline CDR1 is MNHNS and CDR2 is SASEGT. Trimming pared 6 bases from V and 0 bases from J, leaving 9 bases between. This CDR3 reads CASSDTYSNQPQHF. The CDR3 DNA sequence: TGTGCCAGCAGCGACACCTATAGCAATCAGCCCCAGCATTTT.

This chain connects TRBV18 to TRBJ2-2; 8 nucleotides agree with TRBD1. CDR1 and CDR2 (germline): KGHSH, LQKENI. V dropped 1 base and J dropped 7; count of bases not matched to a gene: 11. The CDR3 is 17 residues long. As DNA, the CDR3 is TGTGCCAGCTCACCACAGCGGCAGGGGGCTCAGGTCGGGGAGCTGTTTTTT. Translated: CASSPQRQGAQVGELFF.

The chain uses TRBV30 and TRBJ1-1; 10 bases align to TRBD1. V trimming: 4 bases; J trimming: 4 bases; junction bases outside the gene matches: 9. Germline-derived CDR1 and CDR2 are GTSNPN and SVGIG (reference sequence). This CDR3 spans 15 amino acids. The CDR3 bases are TGTGCCTGGAAGGGGACAGGGGCACAAGGCACTGAAGCTTTCTTT. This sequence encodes CAWKGTGAQGTEAFF.

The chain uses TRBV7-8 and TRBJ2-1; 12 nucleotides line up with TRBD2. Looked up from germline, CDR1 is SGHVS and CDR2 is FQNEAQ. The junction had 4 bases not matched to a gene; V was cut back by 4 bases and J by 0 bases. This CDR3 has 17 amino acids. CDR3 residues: CASSSGLAGVSYNEQFF. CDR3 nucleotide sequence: TGTGCCAGCAGCTCGGGACTAGCGGGTGTCTCCTACAATGAGCAGTTCTTC.

The CDR3 here is CASSITSDTEAFF. CDR3 bases: TGTGCCAGTAGTATAACGTCGGACACTGAAGCTTTCTTT. The V call is TRBV19, the J call TRBJ1-1; D gene unclear. Trimming left V 2 bases short and J 3 bases short, with 7 bases between. In germline, CDR1 is LNHDA, CDR2 SQIVND (reference sequence). This CDR3 is built from 13 residues. The whole variable domain, filled in from reference TRBV19 and TRBJ1-1, reads DGGITQSPKYLFRKEGQNVTLSCEQNLNHDAMYWYRQDPGQGLRLIYYSQIVNDFQKGDIAEGYSVSREKKESFPLTVTSAQKNPTAFYLCASSITSDTEAFFGQGTRLTVV.

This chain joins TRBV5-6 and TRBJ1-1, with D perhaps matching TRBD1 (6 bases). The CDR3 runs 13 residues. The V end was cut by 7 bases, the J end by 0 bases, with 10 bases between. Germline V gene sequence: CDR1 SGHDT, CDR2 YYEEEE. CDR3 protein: CASQRDMNTEAFF. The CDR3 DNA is TGTGCCAGCCAGAGGGACATGAACACTGAAGCTTTCTTT. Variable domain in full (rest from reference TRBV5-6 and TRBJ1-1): DAGVTQSPTHLIKTRGQQVTLRCSPKSGHDTVSWYQQALGQGPQFIFQYYEEEERQRGNFPDRFSGHQFPNYSSELNVNALLLGDSALYLCASQRDMNTEAFFGQGTRLTVV.

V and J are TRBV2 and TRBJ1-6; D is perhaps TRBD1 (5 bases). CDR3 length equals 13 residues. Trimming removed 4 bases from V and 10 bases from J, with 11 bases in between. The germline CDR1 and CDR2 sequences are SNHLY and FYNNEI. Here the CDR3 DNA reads TGTGCCAGCAGTGCGGGACCAGGGTCACCCCTCCACTTT. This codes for CASSAGPGSPLHF.

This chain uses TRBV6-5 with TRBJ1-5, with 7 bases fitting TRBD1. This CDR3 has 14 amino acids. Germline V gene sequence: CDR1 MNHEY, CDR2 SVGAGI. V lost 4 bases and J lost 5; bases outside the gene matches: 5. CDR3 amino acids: CASSWDSSYQPQHF. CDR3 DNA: TGTGCCAGCAGTTGGGACAGTTCATATCAGCCCCAGCATTTT.

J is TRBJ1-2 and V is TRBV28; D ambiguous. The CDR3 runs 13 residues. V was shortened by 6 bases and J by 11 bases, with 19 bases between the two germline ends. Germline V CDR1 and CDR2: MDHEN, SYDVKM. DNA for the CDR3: TGTGCCAGCAGAACACCAAGACCGCCCGAATACACCTTC. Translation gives CASRTPRPPEYTF.

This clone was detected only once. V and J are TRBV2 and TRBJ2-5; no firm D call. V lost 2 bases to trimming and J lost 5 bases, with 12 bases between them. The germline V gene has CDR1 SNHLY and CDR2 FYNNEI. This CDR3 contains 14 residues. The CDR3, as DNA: TGTGCCAGCAGTGAAAGGGCCGGGTCGGAGACCCAGTACTTC. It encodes CASSERAGSETQYF.

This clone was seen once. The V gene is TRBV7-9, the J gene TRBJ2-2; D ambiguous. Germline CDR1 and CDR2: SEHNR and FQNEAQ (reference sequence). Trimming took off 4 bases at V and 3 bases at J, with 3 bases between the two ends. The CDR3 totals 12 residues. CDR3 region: CASSSHTGELFF. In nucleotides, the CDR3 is TGTGCCAGCAGCTCTCACACCGGGGAGCTGTTTTTT.

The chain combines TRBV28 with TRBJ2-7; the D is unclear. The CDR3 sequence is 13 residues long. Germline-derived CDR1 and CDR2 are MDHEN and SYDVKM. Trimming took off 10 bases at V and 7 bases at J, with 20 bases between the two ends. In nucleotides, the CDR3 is TGTGCCACCGACCGCCCCGGGCTACGGGAGCAGTACTTC. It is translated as CATDRPGLREQYF.

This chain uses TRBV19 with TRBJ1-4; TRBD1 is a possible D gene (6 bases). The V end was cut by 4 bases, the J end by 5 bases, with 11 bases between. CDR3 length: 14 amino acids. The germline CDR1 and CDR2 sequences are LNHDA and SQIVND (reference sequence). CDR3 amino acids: CASSRTASNEKLFF. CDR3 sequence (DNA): TGTGCCAGTAGTAGGACAGCTTCGAATGAAAAACTGTTTTTT.

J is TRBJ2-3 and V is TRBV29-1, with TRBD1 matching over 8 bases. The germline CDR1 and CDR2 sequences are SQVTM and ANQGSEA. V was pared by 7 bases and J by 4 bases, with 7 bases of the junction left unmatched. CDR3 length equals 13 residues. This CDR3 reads CSGTGYLSDTQYF. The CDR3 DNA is TGCAGCGGGACAGGGTACCTTTCAGATACGCAGTATTTT.

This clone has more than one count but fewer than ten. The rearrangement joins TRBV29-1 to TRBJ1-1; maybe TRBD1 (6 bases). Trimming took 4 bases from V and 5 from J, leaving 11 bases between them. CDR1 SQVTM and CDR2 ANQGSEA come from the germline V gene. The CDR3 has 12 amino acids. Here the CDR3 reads CSVGTGQTEAFF. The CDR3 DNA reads TGCAGCGTTGGTACAGGGCAAACTGAAGCTTTCTTT. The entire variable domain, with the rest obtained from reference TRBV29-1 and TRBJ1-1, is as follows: SAVISQKPSRDICQRGTSLTIQCQVDSQVTMMFWYRQQPGQSLTLIATANQGSEATYESGFVIDKFPISRPNLTFSTLTVSNMSPEDSSIYLCSVGTGQTEAFFGQGTRLTVV.

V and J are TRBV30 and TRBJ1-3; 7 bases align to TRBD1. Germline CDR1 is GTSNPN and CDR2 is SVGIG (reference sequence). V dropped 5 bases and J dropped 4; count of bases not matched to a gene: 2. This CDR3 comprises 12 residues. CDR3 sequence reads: CAWGTVGNTIYF. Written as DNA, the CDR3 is TGTGCCTGGGGGACAGTCGGAAACACCATATATTTT.

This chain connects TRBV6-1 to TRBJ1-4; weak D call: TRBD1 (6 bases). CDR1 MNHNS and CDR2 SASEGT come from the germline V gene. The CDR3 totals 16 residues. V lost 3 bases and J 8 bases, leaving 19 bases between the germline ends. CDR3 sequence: CASSDSRSSQGEKLFF. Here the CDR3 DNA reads TGTGCCAGCAGTGACAGCAGGTCCTCCCAGGGGGAAAAACTGTTTTTT.

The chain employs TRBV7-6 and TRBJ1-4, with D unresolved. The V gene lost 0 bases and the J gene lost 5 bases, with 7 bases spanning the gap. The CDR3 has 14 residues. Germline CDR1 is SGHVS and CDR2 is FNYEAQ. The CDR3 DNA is TGTGCCAGCAGCTTAGCCTACGGGAATGAAAAACTGTTTTTT. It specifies CASSLAYGNEKLFF.

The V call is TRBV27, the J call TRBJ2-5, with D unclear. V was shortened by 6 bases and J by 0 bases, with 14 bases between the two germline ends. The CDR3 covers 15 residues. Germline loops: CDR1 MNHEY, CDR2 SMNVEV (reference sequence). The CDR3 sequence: CASSSIGRYQETQYF. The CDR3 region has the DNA TGTGCCAGCAGCTCAATTGGACGGTACCAAGAGACCCAGTACTTC.

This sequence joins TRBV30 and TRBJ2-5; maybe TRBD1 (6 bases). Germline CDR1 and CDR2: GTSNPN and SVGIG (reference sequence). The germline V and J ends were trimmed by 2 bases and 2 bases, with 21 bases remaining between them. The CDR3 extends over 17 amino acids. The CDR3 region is CAWSMGAAGGFQETQYF. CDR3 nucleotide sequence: TGTGCCTGGAGTATGGGGGCTGCGGGCGGTTTTCAAGAGACCCAGTACTTC.

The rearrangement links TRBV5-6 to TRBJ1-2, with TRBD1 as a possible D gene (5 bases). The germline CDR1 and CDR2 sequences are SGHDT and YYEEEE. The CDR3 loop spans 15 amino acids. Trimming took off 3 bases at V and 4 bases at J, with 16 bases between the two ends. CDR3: CASSYPSRGIYGYTF. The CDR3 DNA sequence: TGTGCCAGCAGCTACCCCAGTAGGGGTATCTATGGCTACACCTTC.

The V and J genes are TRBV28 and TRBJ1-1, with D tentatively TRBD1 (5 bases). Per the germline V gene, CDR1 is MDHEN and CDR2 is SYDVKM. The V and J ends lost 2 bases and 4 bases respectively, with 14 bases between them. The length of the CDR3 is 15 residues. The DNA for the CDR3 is TGTGCCAGCAGTTTAGGGGCAGGTGCTATCACTGAAGCTTTCTTT. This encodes CASSLGAGAITEAFF.

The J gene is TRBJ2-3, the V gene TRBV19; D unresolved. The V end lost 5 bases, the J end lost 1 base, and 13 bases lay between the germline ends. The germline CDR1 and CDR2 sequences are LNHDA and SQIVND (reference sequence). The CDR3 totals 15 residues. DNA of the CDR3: TGTGCCAGTAGTCTCTTATTGGCGCGCACAGATACGCAGTATTTT. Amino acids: CASSLLLARTDTQYF. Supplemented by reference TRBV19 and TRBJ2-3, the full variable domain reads DGGITQSPKYLFRKEGQNVTLSCEQNLNHDAMYWYRQDPGQGLRLIYYSQIVNDFQKGDIAEGYSVSREKKESFPLTVTSAQKNPTAFYLCASSLLLARTDTQYFGPGTRLTVL.

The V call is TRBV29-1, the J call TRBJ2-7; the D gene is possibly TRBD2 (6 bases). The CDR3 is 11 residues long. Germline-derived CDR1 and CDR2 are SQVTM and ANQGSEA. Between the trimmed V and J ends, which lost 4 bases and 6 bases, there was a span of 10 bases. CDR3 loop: CSVVSGSEQYF. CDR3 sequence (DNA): TGCAGCGTTGTTTCCGGGAGCGAGCAGTACTTC.